The clone carrying this T cell receptor (beta chain) has only a few counts. Its specificity is not known. The data were obtained in a study of blood T cells in healthy people across ages. The study's findings and limits: Higher diversity and more naive CD4+ cells were features of long-lived donors, compared to aged donors.

The use of a sample-barcoded 5' primer and a J-beta primer mix characterized a second PCR of about 7 to 12 cycles. Template switching added a 12-random-nucleotide identifier to every cDNA molecule. Sequencing of every sample gave 2.5 million or more CDR3-containing paired-end reads. TCRdb re-derived calls from the 5' RACE reads in MiXCR, one entry per CDR3 protein. The sample records 650,000 to 1,000,000 distinct CDR3 sequences, about 36% being singletons. This clonotype was sampled from a man aged 18 to 30 in good health. The source material was blood.

CDR3 protein: CASSPVPTGTAAYNEQFF. The CDR3 region has the DNA TGTGCCAGCAGCCCGGTTCCAACGGGGACAGCAGCCTACAATGAGCAGTTCTTC. The chain couples TRBV7-8 to TRBJ2-1; 7 nucleotides agree with TRBD1. The V and J ends lost 5 bases and 2 bases, in that order; junction bases with no gene match: 15. This CDR3 contains 18 residues. Germline-derived CDR1 and CDR2 are SGHVS and FQNEAQ.